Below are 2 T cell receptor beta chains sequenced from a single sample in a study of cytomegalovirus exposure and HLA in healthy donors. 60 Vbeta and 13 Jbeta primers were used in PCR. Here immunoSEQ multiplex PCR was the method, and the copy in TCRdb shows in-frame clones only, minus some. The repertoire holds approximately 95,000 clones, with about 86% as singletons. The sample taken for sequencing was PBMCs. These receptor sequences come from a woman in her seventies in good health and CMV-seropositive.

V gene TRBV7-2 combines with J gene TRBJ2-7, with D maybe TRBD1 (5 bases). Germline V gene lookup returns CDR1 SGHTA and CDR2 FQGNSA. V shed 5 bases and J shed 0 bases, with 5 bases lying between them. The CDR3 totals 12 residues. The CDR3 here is CASSGASYEQYF. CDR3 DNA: TGTGCCAGCAGCGGGGCCTCCTACGAGCAGTACTTC.

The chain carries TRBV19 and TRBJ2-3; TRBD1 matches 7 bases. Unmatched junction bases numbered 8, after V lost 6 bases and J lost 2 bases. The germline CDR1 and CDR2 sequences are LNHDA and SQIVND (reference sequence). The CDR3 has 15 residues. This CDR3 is CASRPADRFTDTQYF. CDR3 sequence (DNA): TGTGCCAGTAGACCTGCGGACAGGTTCACAGATACGCAGTATTTT. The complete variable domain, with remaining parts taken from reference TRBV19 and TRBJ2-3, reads DGGITQSPKYLFRKEGQNVTLSCEQNLNHDAMYWYRQDPGQGLRLIYYSQIVNDFQKGDIAEGYSVSREKKESFPLTVTSAQKNPTAFYLCASRPADRFTDTQYFGPGTRLTVL.